The 24 T cell receptor beta chains below all came from one sample that was sequenced in a study of blood T cell repertoires in COVID-19. Generated by immunoSEQ multiplex PCR, the TCRdb table keeps only in-frame clones and is missing some. The table includes around 90,000 clones, over 70% detected once. Material: peripheral blood. Every receptor here comes from a human donor in a cohort sampled during active COVID-19.

The gene calls are TRBV29-1 and TRBJ1-1; TRBD1 might be the D (5 bases). Between the trimmed V and J ends, which lost 7 bases and 4 bases, there was a span of 13 bases. The CDR3 is 12 amino acids. The V gene's germline CDR1 is SQVTM and CDR2 ANQGSEA. Written as DNA, the CDR3 is TGCAGCGACCAACTGGGGGGCACTGAAGCTTTCTTT. Its translation is CSDQLGGTEAFF.

The J gene is TRBJ1-2, the V gene TRBV6-6; D may be TRBD1 (5 bases). Germline CDR1 is MNHNY and CDR2 is SVGAGI (reference sequence). The V and J ends lost 9 bases and 3 bases respectively, with 11 bases between them. The CDR3 sequence is 12 residues long. DNA of the CDR3: TGTGCCAGTAGGCCGGGGGACTATGGCTACACCTTC. Its protein is CASRPGDYGYTF.

V and J are TRBV5-1 and TRBJ1-1; D is undetermined. V was clipped by 2 bases and J by 1 base, with 9 bases between them. The CDR3 is 14 residues long. Germline assignment: CDR1 SGHRS and CDR2 YFSETQ. CDR3 sequence: CASSFGGKNTEAFF. In DNA form, the CDR3 reads TGCGCCAGCAGCTTCGGCGGTAAGAACACTGAAGCTTTCTTT. Filled out from reference TRBV5-1 and TRBJ1-1, the complete variable domain reads KAGVTQTPRYLIKTRGQQVTLSCSPISGHRSVSWYQQTPGQGLQFLFEYFSETQRNKGNFPGRFSGRQFSNSRSEMNVSTLELGDSALYLCASSFGGKNTEAFFGQGTRLTVV.

This chain uses TRBV2 with TRBJ1-1; 8 nucleotides match TRBD1. The V segment lost 5 bases and the J segment 4 bases; nucleotides outside the gene matches: 3. The CDR3 is made up of 13 amino acids. Germline-derived CDR1 and CDR2 are SNHLY and FYNNEI. Here the CDR3 reads CASSLTGGTEAFF. In DNA, the CDR3 is TGTGCCAGCAGTCTTACAGGGGGCACTGAAGCTTTCTTT.

This clone was counted a single time. This chain connects TRBV7-9 to TRBJ1-2; D remains unclear. The CDR3 has 14 residues. The V and J ends lost 2 bases and 1 base respectively, with 8 bases between them. Per the germline V gene, CDR1 is SEHNR and CDR2 is FQNEAQ (reference sequence). CDR3 amino acids: CASSLNGDNYGYTF. The CDR3 DNA sequence: TGTGCCAGCAGCTTAAACGGAGATAACTATGGCTACACCTTC.

This clone was seen more than once but under ten times. The junction departs from germline at one end; a sequencing error may be responsible. This chain uses TRBV3-1 (or the pseudogene TRBV3-2) with TRBJ1-2; possibly TRBD1 for D (5 bases). Germline CDR1 and CDR2: LGHDT and YNNKEL (reference sequence). The CDR3 covers 13 residues. The CDR3 spells CASSQEGQGGFTF. The DNA of the CDR3 is TGTGCCAGCAGCCAAGAGGGGCAGGGCGGCTTCACCTTC.

The genes are TRBV18 and TRBJ1-1; possible D gene TRBD1, 6 bases. Trimming left V 6 bases short and J 3 bases short, with 14 bases between. This CDR3 is built from 14 residues. Germline loops: CDR1 KGHSH, CDR2 LQKENI. This CDR3 reads CASSAYRDYTEAFF. The CDR3 DNA is TGTGCCAGCTCTGCATACAGGGATTACACTGAAGCTTTCTTT.

V usage is TRBV28 and J usage is TRBJ2-7; a weak D match, TRBD1 (5 bases). Germline CDR1 MDHEN, CDR2 SYDVKM. Trimming took off 3 bases at V and 2 bases at J, with 8 bases between the two ends. The CDR3 is made up of 13 amino acids. CDR3 nucleotide sequence: TGTGCCAGCAGTTTCCCAGGGACCTACGAGCAGTACTTC. Translated: CASSFPGTYEQYF.

The CDR3: CASSPRSGASYEQYF. CDR3 bases: TGTGCCAGCAGCCCAAGGAGCGGGGCTAGCTACGAGCAGTACTTC. V is TRBV6-5 and J is TRBJ2-7, with 7 bases aligning to TRBD2. V trimming: 6 bases; J trimming: 3 bases; junction bases outside the gene matches: 11. CDR3 length equals 15 residues. Germline lookup yields CDR1 MNHEY and CDR2 SVGAGI.

V gene TRBV5-5 combines with J gene TRBJ1-3; TRBD1 matches at 10 bases. V trimming: 0 bases; J trimming: 8 bases; junction bases outside the gene matches: 5. Germline CDR1 SGHKS, CDR2 YYEKEE (reference sequence). The CDR3 extends over 15 amino acids. The CDR3 region is CASSLEGTGVHTIYF. CDR3 sequence (DNA): TGTGCCAGCAGCTTGGAGGGGACAGGGGTGCACACCATATATTTT.

The rearrangement joins TRBV5-6 to TRBJ2-7; TRBD1 agrees at 11 bases. Germline V gene data show CDR1 as SGHDT and CDR2 as YYEEEE. Trimming removed 3 bases from V and 2 bases from J; junction bases left unmatched: 4. The CDR3 consists of 15 residues. CDR3 sequence (DNA): TGTGCCAGCAGCTGGACAGGGGGCGCCCCCTACGAGCAGTACTTC. As protein: CASSWTGGAPYEQYF.

The rearrangement links TRBV12-5 to TRBJ2-7, with TRBD2 identical over 7 bases. Germline values: CDR1 LGHNT, CDR2 FRNRAP. The CDR3 consists of 13 residues. V lost 5 bases to trimming and J lost 3 bases; unmatched junction nucleotides: 4. This CDR3 is CASGGGGLYEQYF. The CDR3 DNA follows: TGTGCTAGTGGTGGGGGGGGTCTCTACGAGCAGTACTTC. The whole variable domain, remainder taken from reference TRBV12-5 and TRBJ2-7, is DARVTQTPRHKVTEMGQEVTMRCQPILGHNTVFWYRQTMMQGLELLAYFRNRAPLDDSGMPKDRFSAEMPDATLATLKIQPSEPRDSAVYFCASGGGGLYEQYFGPGTRLTVT.

This clone was seen a handful of times. The chain uses TRBV10-3 and TRBJ2-7; 8 nucleotides match TRBD1. The CDR3 totals 12 residues. Germline V CDR1 and CDR2: ENHRY, SYGVKD. The V and J ends lost 4 bases and 4 bases, in that order; junction bases with no gene match: 0. CDR3 nucleotides: TGTGCCATCAGTGGACAGGGGTACGAGCAGTACTTC. Protein sequence: CAISGQGYEQYF.

CDR3 coding DNA: TGTGCCAGCAAACGCGGAAGCACAGATACGCAGTATTTT. Translation gives CASKRGSTDTQYF. The V and J genes are TRBV27 and TRBJ2-3; no reliable D call. The CDR3 is made up of 13 amino acids. V was cut by 7 bases and J by 0 bases, with 8 bases left in between. CDR1 is MNHEY, CDR2 SMNVEV, per germline (reference sequence).

The DNA for the CDR3 is TGTGCCACCAGTGTGGGGGGACAGACCTACAATGAGCAGTTCTTC. Protein: CATSVGGQTYNEQFF. The chain uses TRBV24-1 and TRBJ2-1; D possibly corresponds to TRBD1 (7 bases). Trimming cost V 5 bases and J 2 bases, with 12 bases left between them. The germline CDR1 and CDR2 sequences are KGHDR and SFDVKD. CDR3 length: 15 residues.

The V and J genes are TRBV7-9 and TRBJ1-3, with 12 bases matching TRBD1. The length of the CDR3 is 19 residues. After removal of 5 bases from V and 0 bases from J, the junction contained 11 bases not matched to a gene. Germline V CDR1 and CDR2: SEHNR, FQNEAQ (reference sequence). CDR3 coding DNA: TGTGCCAGCAGCCGGCCACGGGACAGGGGGCTTCACTCTGGAAACACCATATATTTT. Translation: CASSRPRDRGLHSGNTIYF.

This chain joins TRBV6-4 and TRBJ1-2, with TRBD1 matching over 11 bases. This CDR3 has 14 residues. Germline V CDR1 and CDR2: MRHNA, SNTAGT. The ends lost 5 bases at V and 8 bases at J; junction bases unmatched: 7. The CDR3 is CASSPGTGGLGYTF. DNA for the CDR3: TGTGCCAGCAGTCCCGGGACAGGGGGTTTGGGCTACACCTTC.

The sample holds many counts of this clone. The rearrangement links TRBV19 to TRBJ1-6, with a tentative D call TRBD1 (5 bases). CDR1 and CDR2 (germline): LNHDA, SQIVND (reference sequence). The CDR3 has 17 amino acids. V was cut by 7 bases and J by 0 bases, with 16 bases left in between. CDR3 DNA sequence: TGTGCCAGTAAACGAGGACAACTTAGCTCCTATAATTCACCCCTCCACTTT. It codes for CASKRGQLSSYNSPLHF.

This chain joins TRBV6-2 or TRBV6-3 and TRBJ2-5; a possible D gene is TRBD1 (6 bases). The V end was cut by 8 bases, the J end by 5 bases, with 9 bases between. Per the germline V gene, CDR1 is MNHEY and CDR2 is SVGEGT. The CDR3 spans 11 residues. The CDR3 spells CASGQGETQYF. Written as DNA, the CDR3 is TGTGCCAGCGGCCAGGGGGAGACCCAGTACTTC.

The table lists this clone with a few counts. The J gene is TRBJ1-2, the V gene TRBV5-6; TRBD1 matches 9 bases. Trimming removed 1 base from V and 7 bases from J; junction bases left unmatched: 5. This CDR3 is 14 amino acids long. Germline CDR1 SGHDT, CDR2 YYEEEE. CDR3 DNA sequence: TGTGCCAGCAGCTTGCAGGACAGGGGAGTTGGCTACACCTTC. Translated: CASSLQDRGVGYTF.

The genes are TRBV28 and TRBJ2-7; D is perhaps TRBD2 (6 bases). Trimming took 8 bases from V and 3 from J, leaving 23 bases between them. Germline CDR1 and CDR2: MDHEN and SYDVKM. The CDR3 length is 16 residues. The CDR3 DNA sequence: TGTGCCAGCGGGCTGCCGAAGGGGACTCTGAGCTACGAGCAGTACTTC. Amino acid sequence: CASGLPKGTLSYEQYF.

This chain links TRBV28 with TRBJ1-5; D might be TRBD1 (5 bases). Per the germline V gene, CDR1 is MDHEN and CDR2 is SYDVKM. The V end lost 2 bases, the J end lost 7 bases, and 12 bases lay between the germline ends. This CDR3 spans 14 amino acids. The CDR3 loop is CASSLAGLKQPQHF. CDR3 in DNA: TGTGCCAGCAGTTTAGCAGGGTTGAAGCAGCCCCAGCATTTT.

This clone was detected a few times. The genes are TRBV5-4 and TRBJ1-3; unclear D gene. The CDR3 loop spans 16 amino acids. Trimming stripped 4 bases from V and 0 bases from J, with 14 bases between. Germline values: CDR1 SGHNT, CDR2 YYREEE (reference sequence). CDR3 region: CASSPDTTSSGNTIYF. As DNA, the CDR3 is TGTGCCAGCAGCCCCGACACGACTAGCTCTGGAAACACCATATATTTT.

This clone was picked up one time. The chain's CDR3 is CASSSQGLNNNQPQHF. DNA of the CDR3: TGTGCCAGCAGCTCACAGGGGCTGAATAACAATCAGCCCCAGCATTTT. This sequence joins TRBV7-2 and TRBJ1-5; 7 positions agree with TRBD1. This CDR3 is built from 16 residues. Losses at the gene ends were 4 bases for V and 3 bases for J; bases not matched to a gene: 9. CDR1 and CDR2 from the germline V gene are SGHTA and FQGNSA. Based on the CDR3 plus reference TRBV7-2 and TRBJ1-5, the full variable domain is GAGVSQSPSNKVTEKGKDVELRCDPISGHTALYWYRQSLGQGLEFLIYFQGNSAPDKSGLPSDRFSAERTGGSVSTLTIQRTQQEDSAVYLCASSSQGLNNNQPQHFGDGTRLSIL.